This TCR beta chain was sequenced for a study of T cells after yellow fever vaccination. Study at large: Some fractions had low cell numbers, and these were prepared with SMART-Seq v4 Ultra Low Input. Notes on the study in general: Most primary-vaccination clones reappeared after the booster (around 95% CD4, approximately 88% CD8). Few clonotypes appeared in both CD4 and CD8 compartments.

Template switching by 5'RACE produced TCR cDNA, adding a universal primer site and UMIs. MiXCR was run by TCRdb on the 5' RACE reads, yielding one entry per CDR3 protein. The sample shows approximately 90,000 distinct CDR3 sequences, around 5.5% of them seen only once. CDR1 is SEHNR and CDR2 is FQNEAQ in the germline V gene (reference sequence). This CDR3 comprises 16 residues. Trimming removed 1 base from V and 11 bases from J, with 21 bases in between. Details on this clonotype: No antigen is known for it.

The chain joins TRBV7-9 to TRBJ1-5, with TRBD1 as a possible D gene (5 bases). The clonotype originates from a man aged 18-30 years who received the YFV17D yellow fever vaccine. The specimen comprised CD8+ T cells sorted from PBMCs, sampled 10 days after the yellow fever booster vaccination. CDR3 sequence: CASSLVDSRSHKAQHF. CDR3 sequence (DNA): TGTGCCAGCAGCTTAGTTGACAGCCGATCCCATAAGGCCCAGCATTTT.